The source of this T cell receptor (beta chain) is a study of response to subunit inactivated influenza vaccine. The ends were cut back, 0 bases at V and 8 bases at J, with 10 bases in the middle. The CDR3 has 13 amino acids. Germline V gives CDR1 MNHNY, CDR2 SVGAGI (reference sequence). TCRdb re-called the RT-PCR reads through MiXCR, storing one row per CDR3 protein. The table has 500,000 to 600,000 distinct CDR3 sequences, approximately 15% seen once. This specimen was CD4+ T cells sorted from PBMCs, taken less than 25 months after vaccination. The clonotype comes from a man aged 45 to 75 who received an inactivated influenza vaccine. This sequence joins TRBV6-6 and TRBJ1-2; D is uncertain. The DNA of the CDR3 is TGTGCCAGCAGTTACTCGATTGCAGGCGGCTACACCTTC. It encodes CASSYSIAGGYTF.